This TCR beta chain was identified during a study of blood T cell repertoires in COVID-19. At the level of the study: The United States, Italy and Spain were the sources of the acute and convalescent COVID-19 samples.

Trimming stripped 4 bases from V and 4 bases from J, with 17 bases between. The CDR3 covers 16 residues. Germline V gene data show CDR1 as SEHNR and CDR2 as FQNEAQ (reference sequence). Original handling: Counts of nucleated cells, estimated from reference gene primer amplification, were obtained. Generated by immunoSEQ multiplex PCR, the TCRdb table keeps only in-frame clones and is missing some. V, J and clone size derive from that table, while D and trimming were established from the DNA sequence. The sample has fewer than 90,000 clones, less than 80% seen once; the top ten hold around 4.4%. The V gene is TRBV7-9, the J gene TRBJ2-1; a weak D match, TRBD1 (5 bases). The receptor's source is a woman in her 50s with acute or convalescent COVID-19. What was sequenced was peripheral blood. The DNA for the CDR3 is TGTGCCAGCAGCTCACCAGGGCAGAGCCTTTACAATGAGCAGTTCTTC. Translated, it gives CASSSPGQSLYNEQFF.